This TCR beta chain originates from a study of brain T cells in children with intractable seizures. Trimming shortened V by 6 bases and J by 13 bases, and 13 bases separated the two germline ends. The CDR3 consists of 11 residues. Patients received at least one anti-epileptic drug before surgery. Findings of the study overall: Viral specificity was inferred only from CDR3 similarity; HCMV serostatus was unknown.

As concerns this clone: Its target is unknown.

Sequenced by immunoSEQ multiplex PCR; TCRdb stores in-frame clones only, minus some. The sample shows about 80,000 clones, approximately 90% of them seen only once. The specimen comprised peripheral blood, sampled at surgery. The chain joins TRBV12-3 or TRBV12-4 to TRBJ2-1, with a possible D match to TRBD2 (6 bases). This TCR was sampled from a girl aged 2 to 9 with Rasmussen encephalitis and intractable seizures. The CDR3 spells CASSRDLDQFF. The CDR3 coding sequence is TGTGCCAGCAGCCGGGACTTGGATCAGTTCTTC.